This is a list of T cell receptor beta chains from one sample in a study of CD4 and CD8 cells across lung adenocarcinoma regions. TCRdb reprocessed the PCR reads via MiXCR and lists one record per CDR3 protein. The table has about 8,700 distinct CDR3 sequences, approximately 53% seen once. The material sequenced was CD8+ T cells from the margin of a lung tumor. These receptors were collected from a female donor with lung adenocarcinoma. The CD4 and CD8 labels of this study may be unreliable. Each CDR3 is given with its conserved first and last residue. A D gene is named only where the DNA matches it firmly. Size is omitted from some rows. Given values are once, few, many or a class for expanded clones.

TRBD1,many,TRBV6-1,TRBJ1-1,TGTGCCAGCAGTGCCGTAACACAGGGGGCTGCTGAAGCTTTCTTT,CASSAVTQGAAEAFF
NA,NA,TRBV20-1,TRBJ2-3,TGCAGTGCTAGAGACCGCAGAGGGCTATTCGATACGCAGTATTTT,CSARDRRGLFDTQYF
NA,NA,TRBV6-1,TRBJ1-2,TGTGCCAGCTCCCCCCCCGGGCGAGGCTACACCTTC,CASSPPGRGYTF
NA,once,TRBV6-5,TRBJ2-3,TGTGCCAGCAGTTACAAGAAAGGAGACCGGAACGATGCGCAGTTTTTT,CASSYKKGDRNDAQFF
NA,few,TRBV4-2,TRBJ2-5,TGTGCCAGCAGCCAAGGTTTAACCCTGGGGGGAGAGACCCAGTACTTC,CASSQGLTLGGETQYF
NA,many,TRBV6-5,TRBJ2-1,TGTGCCAGCAGTTATGGGTCTAGCGTTGCCAATGAGCAGTTCTTC,CASSYGSSVANEQFF
NA,NA,TRBV6-5,TRBJ2-3,TGTGCCAGCAGTTATTACGAGAGTGACAAAGAGACGCAGTATTTT,CASSYYESDKETQYF
NA,NA,TRBV27,TRBJ2-4,TGTGCCAGCAGAAAACAAGGGGTGTCCGACCAAGACATTCAGTACTTC,CASRKQGVSDQDIQYF
NA,few,TRBV20-1,TRBJ2-1,TGCAGTGCGGATCTAGCGTATGAGCAGTTCTTC,CSADLAYEQFF
TRBD2,NA,TRBV20-1,TRBJ2-3,TGCAGTGCTCGAGGCTCTAGCGGGAAAGAGGCCCAGTATTTT,CSARGSSGKEAQYF
NA,NA,TRBV7-4,TRBJ2-1,TGTGATAAGGGGGTCCTAGGGGGCAATGAGCAGTTCTTC,CDKGVLGGNEQFF
NA,NA,TRBV27,TRBJ2-3,TGTGCCAGCAGTCTGGGGGGACCGGGAGCAAAAAACACTCAGTATTTC,CASSLGGPGAKNTQYF
NA,NA,TRBV7-2,TRBJ2-2,TGTGCCAGCAGCTTAGGCCTACCCGCCGTGAGTACCGGTGAGCTGTATTTT,CASSLGLPAVSTGELYF
NA,NA,TRBV20-1,TRBJ2-3,TGCAGTGCTAGAGATTCGGACAGCACAGATACGCAGTATTTT,CSARDSDSTDTQYF
TRBD1,many,TRBV4-1,TRBJ2-2,TGCGCCAGCAGCCAAGTTGGACAGGGGGCGGGCACCGGGGAGCTGTTTTTT,CASSQVGQGAGTGELFF
NA,NA,TRBV10-3,TRBJ2-3,TGTGCGGGGCTCGGGTCTTCTGACGAAGATACCCAGTATTTT,CAGLGSSDEDTQYF
NA,NA,TRBV30,TRBJ2-3,TGTGCCTGGAGTCGGCGCGGGCCGGATACGCAGTATTTT,CAWSRRGPDTQYF
TRBD2,medium-sized,TRBV6-5,TRBJ2-1,TGTGCCAGCAGTTATGCTAGCGGGAGTCCTCAGTTCTTC,CASSYASGSPQFF
NA,NA,TRBV7-3,TRBJ2-3,TGTGCCAGCAGCTTAACAAGCTCACCAAAGACAGTGGATACGCAGTATTTT,CASSLTSSPKTVDTQYF
NA,NA,TRBV20-1,TRBJ2-1,TGCAGTGCTCTGAAGCTCCGGGATGAGCAGTTCTTC,CSALKLRDEQFF
TRBD2,NA,TRBV7-2,TRBJ2-5,TGTGCCAGCAGCTTAGGGGGCACTCTCGGGGGGGCAGAGACCCAGTACTTC,CASSLGGTLGGAETQYF
TRBD2,NA,TRBV6-1,TRBJ2-3,TGTGCCAGTAAGCGGGAGTTGAGCACAGATACGCAGTATTTT,CASKRELSTDTQYF
NA,NA,TRBV6-5,TRBJ1-3,TGTGCCAGCAGTTACGAGGCGGGGGGAAACACCATATATTTT,CASSYEAGGNTIYF
TRBD1,NA,TRBV9,TRBJ2-1,TGTGCCAGCAGCGTGACAGGGTACGATGAGCAGTTCTTC,CASSVTGYDEQFF
TRBD2,many,TRBV10-2,TRBJ2-7,TGCGCCAGCAGTGAGTCCACTAGCGGAACTGAGCAGTACTTC,CASSESTSGTEQYF
TRBD1,few,TRBV6-1,TRBJ2-5,TGTGCCAGCAGTGAAAATTGGGGACAGGGGGGCGAGACCCAGTACTTC,CASSENWGQGGETQYF
TRBD1,few,TRBV4-1,TRBJ2-2,TGCGCCAGCAGGAAGAGGGGCGGGACAGGGGTAAACACCGGGGAGCTGTTTTTT,CASRKRGGTGVNTGELFF
NA,medium-sized,TRBV6-1,TRBJ2-2,TGTGCCAGCAGTGAATTAAGGCGGAGGAACACCGGGGAGCTGTTTTTT,CASSELRRRNTGELFF
NA,NA,TRBV27,TRBJ2-3,TGTGCCAGCAGTTTTGGAGATACGCAGTATTTT,CASSFGDTQYF
NA,NA,TRBV10-3,TRBJ2-6,TGTGCCATCAGTGAGCTCGGTGGGGCCAACGTCCTGACTTTC,CAISELGGANVLTF
NA,few,TRBV5-1,TRBJ2-1,TGCGCCAGCAGCTTGGTAGGGGTCACGGGCAATGAGCAGTTCTTC,CASSLVGVTGNEQFF
NA,medium-sized,TRBV6-5,TRBJ2-1,TGTGCCAGCAGTTCGTCGACAGCCAAGGGATACAATGAGCAGTTCTTC,CASSSSTAKGYNEQFF